The clone carrying this T cell receptor beta chain was counted once. Germline CDR1 SGHTA, CDR2 FQGTGA. The CDR3 covers 15 residues. The V segment lost 5 bases and the J segment 6 bases; nucleotides outside the gene matches: 8. This entry is derived from a study of blood T cell repertoires in COVID-19. This table comes from immunoSEQ multiplex PCR, and its TCRdb copy is limited to in-frame clones, with some not included. The profile shows 170,000 or so clones, 84% of them singletons. The chain recombines TRBV7-3 with TRBJ1-4; 8 bases agree with TRBD1. Material for sequencing was peripheral blood. This TCR was recovered from a man younger than 35 with active or convalescent COVID-19. CDR3 loop: CASSPGTGRDEKLFF. CDR3 in DNA: TGTGCCAGCAGCCCGGGGACAGGAAGGGATGAAAAACTGTTTTTT.